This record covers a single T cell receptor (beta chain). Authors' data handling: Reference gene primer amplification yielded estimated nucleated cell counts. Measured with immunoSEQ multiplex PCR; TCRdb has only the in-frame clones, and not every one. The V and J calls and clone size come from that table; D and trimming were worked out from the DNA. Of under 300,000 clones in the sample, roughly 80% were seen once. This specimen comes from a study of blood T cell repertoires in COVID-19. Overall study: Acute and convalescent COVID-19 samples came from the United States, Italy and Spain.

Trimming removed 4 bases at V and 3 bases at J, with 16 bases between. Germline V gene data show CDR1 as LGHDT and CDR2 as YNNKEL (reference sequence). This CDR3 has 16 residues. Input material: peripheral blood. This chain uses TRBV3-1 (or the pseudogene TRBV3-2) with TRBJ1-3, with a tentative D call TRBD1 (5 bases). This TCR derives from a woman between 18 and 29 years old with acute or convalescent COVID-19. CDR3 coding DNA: TGTGCCAGCAGCCCGCAACAGGCGCAGCATGGAAACACCATATATTTT. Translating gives CASSPQQAQHGNTIYF.